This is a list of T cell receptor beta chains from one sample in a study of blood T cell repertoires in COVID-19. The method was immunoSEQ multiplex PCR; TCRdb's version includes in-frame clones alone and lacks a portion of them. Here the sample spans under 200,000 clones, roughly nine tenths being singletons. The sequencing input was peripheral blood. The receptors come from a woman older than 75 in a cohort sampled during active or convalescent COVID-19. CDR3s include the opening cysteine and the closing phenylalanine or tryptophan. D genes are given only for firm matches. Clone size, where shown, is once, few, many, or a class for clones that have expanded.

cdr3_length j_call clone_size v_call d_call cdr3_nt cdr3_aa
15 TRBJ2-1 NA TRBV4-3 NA TGCGCCAGCAGCCAAGAAGAGGAGGGATGGAATGAGCAGTTCTTC CASSQEEEGWNEQFF
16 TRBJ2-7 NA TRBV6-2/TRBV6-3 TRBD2 TGTGCCAGCAGTTACTCGCTGACTAGCGGCTCCTACGAGCAGTACTTC CASSYSLTSGSYEQYF
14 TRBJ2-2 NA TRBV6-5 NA TGTGCCAGAAATCAGGGGCCGAACACCGGGGAGCTGTTTTTT CARNQGPNTGELFF
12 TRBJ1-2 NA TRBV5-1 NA TGCGCCAGCAGCTTGGGGGGAGGAGGCTACACCTTC CASSLGGGGYTF
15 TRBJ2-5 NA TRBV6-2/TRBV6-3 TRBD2 TGTGCCAGCAGTCTACTAGCGGGACCTCAAGAGACCCAGTACTTC CASSLLAGPQETQYF
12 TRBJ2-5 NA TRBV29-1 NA TGCAGCGTGACCCCCCAGGGGGAGACCCAGTACTTC CSVTPQGETQYF
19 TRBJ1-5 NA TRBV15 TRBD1 TGTGCCACCAGCAGAGATAAGCGGCAGGGGGCAGGTGGCAATCAGCCCCAGCATTTT CATSRDKRQGAGGNQPQHF
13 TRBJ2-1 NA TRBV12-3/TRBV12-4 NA TGTGCCAGCAGTTTAGGCTATACAGGTGAGCAGTTCTTC CASSLGYTGEQFF
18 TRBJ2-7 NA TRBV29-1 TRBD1 TGCAGCGCCAAAGATTGGGACAGGGGGCGGAGGGGGACCTACGAGCAGTACTTC CSAKDWDRGRRGTYEQYF
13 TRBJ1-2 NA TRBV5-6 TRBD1 TGTGCCAGCAGAACGACAGGGCGTATTGGCTACACCTTC CASRTTGRIGYTF
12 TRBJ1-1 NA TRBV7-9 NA TGTGCCAGCAGCCAACAGAACACTGAAGCTTTCTTT CASSQQNTEAFF
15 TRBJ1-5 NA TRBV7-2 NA TGTGCCAGCAGCCTGGACATTCTGAGCAATCAGCCCCAGCATTTT CASSLDILSNQPQHF
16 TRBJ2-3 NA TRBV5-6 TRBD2 TGTGCCAGCAGCTTGGTAGCGGGTTCAGGGCCAGATACGCAGTATTTT CASSLVAGSGPDTQYF
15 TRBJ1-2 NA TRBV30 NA TGTGCCCACGAGACAGGCGGGTCTTGGGGCTATGGCTACACCTTC CAHETGGSWGYGYTF
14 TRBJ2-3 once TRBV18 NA TGTGCCAGCTCTCCTGGTCCCGGGGTAGATACGCAGTATTTT CASSPGPGVDTQYF
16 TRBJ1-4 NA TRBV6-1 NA TGTGCCAGCAGTGATAGTAGGGGGATCTTCAATGAAAAACTGTTTTTT CASSDSRGIFNEKLFF
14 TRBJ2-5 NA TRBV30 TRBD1 TGTGCCTGGAGTCAACGGGACAGGGGGGAGACCCAGTACTTC CAWSQRDRGETQYF
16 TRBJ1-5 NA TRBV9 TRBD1 TGTGCCAGCAGCGCGGACGGGACAGGGGTTCGGCAGCCCCAGCATTTT CASSADGTGVRQPQHF
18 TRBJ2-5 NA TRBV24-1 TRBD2 TGTGCCACCAGCGATTGGGGTGGTAGCGGGGGGGCCTCAGAGACCCAGTACTTC CATSDWGGSGGASETQYF
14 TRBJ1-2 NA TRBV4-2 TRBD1 TGTGCCAGCAGCCAAGACAGGGGGAACTATGGCTACACCTTC CASSQDRGNYGYTF
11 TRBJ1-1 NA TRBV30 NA TGTGCCTGGAGTGTGTCGGGTGAAGCTTTCTTT CAWSVSGEAFF
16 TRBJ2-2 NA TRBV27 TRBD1 TGTGCCAGCAGTTTTGACAGGGGAGTGACCGGCGGGGAGCTGTTTTTT CASSFDRGVTGGELFF
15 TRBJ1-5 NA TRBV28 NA TGTGCCAGCAGTTGGGCCACGGCGAGCAATCAGCCCCAGCATTTT CASSWATASNQPQHF
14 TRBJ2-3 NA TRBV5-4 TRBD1 TGTGCCAGCAGCAAATCGGGACAGACAGATACGCAGTATTTT CASSKSGQTDTQYF
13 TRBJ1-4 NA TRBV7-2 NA TGTGCCAGCAGCTTAGTTATTAATGAAAAACTGTTTTTT CASSLVINEKLFF
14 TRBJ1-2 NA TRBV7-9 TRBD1 TGTGCCAGCAGCTTAGGGACAGGGGATAATGGCTACACCTTC CASSLGTGDNGYTF
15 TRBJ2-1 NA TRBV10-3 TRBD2 TGTGCCATCAGGCCTAGCGGGAGCTCCTACAATGAGCAGTTCTTC CAIRPSGSSYNEQFF
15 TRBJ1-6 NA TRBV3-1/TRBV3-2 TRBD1 TGTGCCAGCAGCGGGACAGGGGGCGGCAATTCACCCCTCCACTTT CASSGTGGGNSPLHF
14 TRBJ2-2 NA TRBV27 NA TGTGCCAGCAGTTTATCCGGGTTGACCGGGGAGCTGTTTTTT CASSLSGLTGELFF
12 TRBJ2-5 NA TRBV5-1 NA TGCGCCAGCAGCTTGGCCGGAGAGACCCAGTACTTC CASSLAGETQYF
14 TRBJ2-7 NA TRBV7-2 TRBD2 TGTGCCAGCAGCTTAGTCACCGGGGGGTACGAGCAGTACTTC CASSLVTGGYEQYF
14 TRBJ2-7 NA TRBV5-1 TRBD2 TGCGCCAGCAGCTCCGTAGCGGGGATCTACGAGCAGTACTTC CASSSVAGIYEQYF
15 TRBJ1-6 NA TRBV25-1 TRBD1 TGTGCCAGCAGTGATATCGGACAGGGATACTCACCCCTCCACTTT CASSDIGQGYSPLHF
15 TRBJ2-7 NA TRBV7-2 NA TGTGCCAGCAGCTTAGATACAGGGTTCTCCTACGAGCAGTACTTC CASSLDTGFSYEQYF
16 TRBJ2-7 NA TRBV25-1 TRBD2 TGTGCCAGCAGTGAATTTGGTAGCGGGGGTCTCTACGAGCAGTACTTC CASSEFGSGGLYEQYF
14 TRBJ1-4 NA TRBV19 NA TGTGCCAGTAGTATTGGAGCAACTAATGAAAAACTGTTTTTT CASSIGATNEKLFF
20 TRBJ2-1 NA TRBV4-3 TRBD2 TGCGCCAGCAGCCACGCATTCATTTCCCCTTCTAGCGGGGACTACAATGAGCAGTTCTTC CASSHAFISPSSGDYNEQFF
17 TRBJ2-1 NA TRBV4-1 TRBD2 TGCGCCAGCAGCCACGATAGCGGGAGGGGTATAGTACTTGAGCAGTTCTTC CASSHDSGRGIVLEQFF
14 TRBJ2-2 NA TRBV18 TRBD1 TGTGCCAGCTCACGGGACAGGGTGACCGGGGAGCTGTTTTTT CASSRDRVTGELFF
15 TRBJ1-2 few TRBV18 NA TGTGCCAGCTCACCAGGGGGGACCGTTAACTATGGCTACACCTTC CASSPGGTVNYGYTF